This TCR beta chain is drawn from a study of CD8 T cells in Susac syndrome. Reverse transcription of roughly 0.45 to 1 ug RNA was performed with random hexamers. MiXCR, applied by TCRdb to the immunoSEQ multiplex PCR reads, yields one record per CDR3 protein. The sample holds 95,000 to 150,000 distinct CDR3 sequences, around 94% seen once. The CDR3 is 14 amino acids. V shed 2 bases and J shed 0 bases, with 5 bases lying between them. Germline CDR1 reads MNHEY; CDR2 reads SVGEGT. Sequencing of TCR beta drew on CD8+ and CD4+ T cells from blood. The TCR comes from a human donor with Susac syndrome. The chain uses TRBV6-2 or TRBV6-3 and TRBJ2-4; D gene unclear. Sequencing input: CD8+ T cells from PBMCs. The CDR3 is CASSYGLAKNIQYF. In DNA form, the CDR3 reads TGTGCCAGCAGTTACGGATTAGCCAAAAACATTCAGTACTTC.